Listed below are T cell receptor beta chains from one sample, sequenced in a study of identical twins. MiXCR, run by TCRdb on the 5' RACE reads, gives a single entry per CDR3 protein. This table has 540,000 or so distinct CDR3 sequences, 20% to 25% appearing once. This sample was shared with a second study, whose subject was yellow fever vaccine responses in identical twins.

Sample: CD4+ T cells sorted from blood. The receptor source for this set is a woman younger than 30 in good health. CDR3s include the opening cysteine and the closing phenylalanine or tryptophan. The order of the fields is J gene, V gene, D gene, clone size, CDR3 protein. A D gene is named only where the DNA matches it firmly. Only part of the rows carry a size: once, few, many, or a class if the clone is expanded.

TRBJ1-1 | TRBV12-3/TRBV12-4 | TRBD1 | - | CASSRTGGGEAFF
TRBJ2-4 | TRBV3-1 | TRBD2 | - | CASSQALAGGLLAKNIQYF
TRBJ2-2 | TRBV12-3/TRBV12-4 | TRBD1 | many | CASSFGTENTGELFF
TRBJ1-5 | TRBV24-1 | - | few | CATSGGGYQPQHF
TRBJ2-2 | TRBV12-5 | TRBD2 | - | CASGLVRDGRADTGELFF
TRBJ2-2 | TRBV19 | - | - | CASRAGGTGELFF
TRBJ2-7 | TRBV5-1 | TRBD2 | few | CASSLIAGAYEQYF
TRBJ2-7 | TRBV4-1 | - | - | CASSPPRTYSHEQYF
TRBJ2-1 | TRBV29-1 | - | few | CSVVSSTLYNEQFF
TRBJ1-1 | TRBV5-1 | TRBD1 | - | CASSPRQGGRNTEAFF
TRBJ2-1 | TRBV15 | - | few | CATSTHWSSSYNEQFF
TRBJ2-1 | TRBV7-3 | - | - | CASSLRANAGNEQFF
TRBJ1-5 | TRBV5-6 | - | - | CASSIAGAGQPQHF
TRBJ2-1 | TRBV12-3/TRBV12-4 | - | - | CASSLTPKINEQFF
TRBJ2-3 | TRBV10-2 | TRBD2 | few | CASSSLAGATDTQYF
TRBJ2-3 | TRBV5-1 | TRBD1 | - | CASTSSGGSTDTQYF
TRBJ2-1 | TRBV20-1 | - | - | CSAKTGVGNEQFF
TRBJ2-5 | TRBV4-1 | - | few | CASSQDPQITKKETQYF
TRBJ2-5 | TRBV5-5 | - | few | CASSLGYTSKETQYF
TRBJ2-3 | TRBV3-1 | - | - | CASSQRGGKADTQYF
TRBJ2-5 | TRBV7-2 | - | - | CASSPGFRETQYF
TRBJ2-1 | TRBV7-6 | - | few | CASTVAPYSYNEQFF
TRBJ2-3 | TRBV7-3 | TRBD2 | once | CASSWWGTSEPSTDTQYF
TRBJ1-1 | TRBV5-1 | TRBD1 | - | CASSAGTGFYGGTEAFF
TRBJ2-7 | TRBV18 | - | few | CASSPPGQFYEQYF
TRBJ2-7 | TRBV20-1 | TRBD2 | - | CSATGGPSYEQYF
TRBJ2-1 | TRBV6-1 | - | few | CASSPGLGWEQFF